This TCR beta chain stems from a study of spatial heterogeneity in lung cancer. The CDR3 spans 16 residues. The V and J ends lost 0 bases and 8 bases respectively, with 17 bases between them. Germline V lookup: CDR1 SGHDN, CDR2 FVKESK. Time point reported: blood at routine non-recurrence follow-up after resection. This clonotype appeared many times. One entry per CDR3 protein, called by TCRdb with MiXCR from the 5' RACE reads. The sample holds 30,000 to 35,000 distinct CDR3 sequences, about 10% seen once. The TCR comes from a female donor with early-stage non-small cell lung cancer. The chain uses TRBV14 and TRBJ2-4; D not resolved. The sequenced sample was PBMCs, obtained at follow-up. The DNA of the CDR3 is TGTGCCAGCAGCCAAGACGGCCAGACCTCCCAGGACATTCAGTACTTC. Translating it yields CASSQDGQTSQDIQYF.